This is a list of T cell receptor beta chains from one sample in a study of T cells in Graves' hyperthyroidism and ophthalmopathy. TCRdb used MiXCR to reprocess the multiplex PCR reads, holding one entry per CDR3 protein. Of around 300,000 distinct CDR3 sequences detected, about 25% appear once; the ten largest clones hold 25% to 30%. Sequences were obtained from blood. The receptors originated from a man in his forties or fifties with Graves' hyperthyroidism that later progressed to Graves' ophthalmopathy. Each CDR3 is given with its conserved first and last residue. The D gene is left open where the match is weak. Clone size is shown for a subset of rows, as once, few, many or a class of expanded clone.

many	TRBV12-3/TRBV12-4	TRBJ1-1	TRBD1	TGTGCCAGCACCGTACCAGGGACAGGGGCGGCGAGGGCTTTCTTT	CASTVPGTGAARAFF
NA	TRBV5-6	TRBJ2-5	NA	TGTGCCAGCAGCGCATCTAGATGGGAGACCCAGTACTTC	CASSASRWETQYF
many	TRBV5-1	TRBJ2-7	NA	TGCGCCAGCAGCTACGAGCGCAGCGAGCAGTACTTC	CASSYERSEQYF
few	TRBV6-2/TRBV6-3	TRBJ1-5	NA	TGTGCCAGCAGTTATGGGGGCGCGGGGCAGCCCCAGCATTTT	CASSYGGAGQPQHF
many	TRBV27	TRBJ2-5	TRBD2	TGTGCCAGCAGTTTTAGCGGGAGGGCCACGGATCCACAAGAGACCCAGTACTTC	CASSFSGRATDPQETQYF
many	TRBV12-3/TRBV12-4	TRBJ2-7	TRBD1	TGTGCCAGCTCTTCGGTCCGACAGGGGATTTACGAGCAGTACTTC	CASSSVRQGIYEQYF
many	TRBV15	TRBJ1-5	NA	TGTGCCACCAGCAGAATCTTACAGGTGAACAATCAGCCCCAGCATTTT	CATSRILQVNNQPQHF
NA	TRBV4-1	TRBJ2-5	TRBD2	TGCGCCAGCAGCCATAGCGGGAGGGCGTCAGAGACCCAGTACTTC	CASSHSGRASETQYF
many	TRBV29-1	TRBJ1-2	NA	TGCAGCGTTGAGGCGGACAGAGCTAACTATGGCTACACCTTC	CSVEADRANYGYTF
many	TRBV12-3/TRBV12-4	TRBJ2-7	NA	TGTGCCAGCAGTTTAGGTTCTGCCTTCTCCTACGAGCAGTACTTC	CASSLGSAFSYEQYF
many	TRBV3-1	TRBJ2-2	TRBD2	TGTGCCAGCAGCCATCTTGGCGGGAGGACACGTAACACCGGGGAGCTGTTTTTT	CASSHLGGRTRNTGELFF
many	TRBV11-2	TRBJ2-7	TRBD2	TGTGCCAGCAGCTTAGTTGGGCTAGCGGGTGGCTACGAGCAGTACTTC	CASSLVGLAGGYEQYF
many	TRBV6-1	TRBJ2-7	TRBD2	TGTGCCAGCAGAGCAGCGGGGGGGGGCGCAACTATCGAGCAGTACTTC	CASRAAGGGATIEQYF
once	TRBV5-4	TRBJ1-4	NA	TGTGCCAGCAGCTTGAATAATGAAAAACTGTTTTTT	CASSLNNEKLFF
many	TRBV19	TRBJ1-5	NA	TGTGCCAGTAGTATATCTGGAGGCCGCAAGCAGCCCCAGCATTTT	CASSISGGRKQPQHF
many	TRBV7-8	TRBJ1-1	NA	TGTGCCAGCAGCTTAGCGGAAGGTACGTGGAACACTGAAGCTTTCTTT	CASSLAEGTWNTEAFF
NA	TRBV12-3/TRBV12-4	TRBJ2-7	TRBD1	TGTGCCAGCAGTCTCCGGGGACAGGGGTCCTACGAGCAGTACTTC	CASSLRGQGSYEQYF
few	TRBV7-2	TRBJ2-5	NA	TGTGCCAGCAGCTTAGCGACTAGAGCTGAGACCCAGTACTTC	CASSLATRAETQYF
NA	TRBV19	TRBJ2-7	TRBD1	TGTGCCAGCAGTACTGGACAGGGATCAGGCGAGCAGTACTTC	CASSTGQGSGEQYF
many	TRBV28	TRBJ2-5	NA	TGTGCCAGCAGCCGAAAAGAGACCCAGTACTTC	CASSRKETQYF
many	TRBV5-1	TRBJ2-7	TRBD1	TGCGCCAGCAGCTTGGGGCTCGGGTTCCGGGACAGGGATAACGAGCAGTACTTC	CASSLGLGFRDRDNEQYF
NA	TRBV28	TRBJ1-2	TRBD1	TGTGCCAGCAGTTCCTCACAGGGGGCGGGTTATGGCTACACCTTC	CASSSSQGAGYGYTF
many	TRBV29-1	TRBJ2-2	NA	TGCAGCGTTCCTGGACAGAACACCGGGGAGCTGTTTTTT	CSVPGQNTGELFF
NA	TRBV15	TRBJ2-5	NA	TGTGCCACCAACCTCGAGGGACAGACCCAGTACTTC	CATNLEGQTQYF
many	TRBV3-1	TRBJ1-4	NA	TGTGCCAGCAGCCAAGGTAGGGAGGAAAAACTGTTTTTT	CASSQGREEKLFF
many	TRBV6-1	TRBJ2-4	NA	TGTGCCAGCAAGTCGGGGGACATTCAGTACTTC	CASKSGDIQYF
many	TRBV12-3/TRBV12-4	TRBJ1-1	TRBD1	TGTGCCAGCAGTCTACGGACAGGGAGAAACACTGAAGCTTTCTTT	CASSLRTGRNTEAFF
many	TRBV6-1	TRBJ2-4	NA	TGTGCCAGCAGTGACGAGAAGGGTCACATTCAGTACTTC	CASSDEKGHIQYF
NA	TRBV20-1	TRBJ2-5	NA	TGCAGTGCTAGAGTAATTGGACAAGAGACCCAGTACTTC	CSARVIGQETQYF
many	TRBV2	TRBJ1-6	TRBD1	TGTGCCAGCAGCCCGGTCCGGATGGGACAGGGGAATTCACCCCTCCACTTT	CASSPVRMGQGNSPLHF
NA	TRBV7-3	TRBJ2-7	NA	TGTGCCAGCAGCTTAAGTGCCGGGGGCGGCTACGAGCAGTACTTC	CASSLSAGGGYEQYF
NA	TRBV12-3/TRBV12-4	TRBJ2-2	NA	TGTGCCAGCACCCTCCTAGCGAACACCGGGGAGCTGTTTTTT	CASTLLANTGELFF
once	TRBV6-5	TRBJ1-1	TRBD1	TGTGCCAGCAGTACTGGGACAGGGGGCCTTACTGAAGCTTTCTTT	CASSTGTGGLTEAFF
many	TRBV15	TRBJ2-5	NA	TGTGCCACCAGCAGAGATAACCCCGTCGAACAATTGCGTAAGACCCAGTACTTC	CATSRDNPVEQLRKTQYF
NA	TRBV5-1	TRBJ2-7	TRBD1	TGCGCCAGCAGCCGCCTTACCGGGACAGGTCCCTCCTACGAGCAGTACTTC	CASSRLTGTGPSYEQYF
many	TRBV20-1	TRBJ2-7	TRBD2	TGCAGTGCTACTACTCGGGAGGCCTACGAGCAGTACTTC	CSATTREAYEQYF
NA	TRBV28	TRBJ2-7	NA	TGTGCCAGCAGTCTTAACGTAGTCTCCTACGAGCAGTACTTC	CASSLNVVSYEQYF
NA	TRBV6-5	TRBJ1-1	TRBD1	TGTGCCAGCAGTTACTCGACAGGGGTGGGCACTGAAGCTTTCTTT	CASSYSTGVGTEAFF
NA	TRBV11-2	TRBJ2-5	NA	TGTGCCAGCACCCTAGGCGGGGCAACGCAAGAGACCCAGTACTTC	CASTLGGATQETQYF
many	TRBV12-3/TRBV12-4	TRBJ1-1	NA	TGTGCCAGCACTGGTCTCGACGGCAACACTGAAGCTTTCTTT	CASTGLDGNTEAFF
many	TRBV6-1	TRBJ2-7	NA	TGTGCCAGCAGGACAGGGAGCGGACTACCCGAGCAGTACTTC	CASRTGSGLPEQYF
NA	TRBV11-2	TRBJ1-2	NA	TGTGCCAGCAGCCGCCCGACTATAGACAGAAGAGCTAACTATGGCTACACCTTC	CASSRPTIDRRANYGYTF